Presented here are 14 T cell receptor beta chains from one specimen sequenced in a study of T cell changes during pregnancy in multiple sclerosis. Sequenced by immunoSEQ multiplex PCR; TCRdb stores in-frame clones only, minus some. The data contain fewer than 60,000 clones, about 90% of them singletons. Sequencing was performed on CD4+ T cells from peripheral blood mononuclear cells, taken after pregnancy. The receptor set was obtained from a female donor with multiple sclerosis, enrolled in a pregnancy study.

The CDR3 spells CASRDNQRGGRKTQYF. In DNA, the CDR3 is TGTGCCAGCAGGGACAACCAGCGGGGGGGCCGAAAGACCCAGTACTTC. The V gene is TRBV6-6, the J gene TRBJ2-5, with 10 bases aligning to TRBD2. The CDR3 runs to 16 residues. V shed 6 bases, J shed 6 bases, and the junction held 13 bases outside the gene matches. The germline CDR1 and CDR2 sequences are MNHNY and SVGAGI (reference sequence).

V usage is TRBV7-2 and J usage is TRBJ1-2; 9 bases line up with TRBD1. The CDR3 extends over 15 amino acids. The V gene's germline CDR1 is SGHTA and CDR2 FQGNSA. The junction had 10 bases not matched to a gene; V was cut back by 5 bases and J by 6 bases. The CDR3 DNA follows: TGTGCCAGCAGCCAGATTAGTGGGACAGGGAATGGCTACACCTTC. This encodes CASSQISGTGNGYTF.

The rearrangement uses TRBV6-5 and TRBJ1-2, with D maybe TRBD1 (6 bases). V shed 8 bases and J shed 8 bases, with 12 bases lying between them. Germline V gene data show CDR1 as MNHEY and CDR2 as SVGAGI. The CDR3 spans 11 residues. The CDR3 loop reads CASGQGKGYTF. The CDR3 coding sequence is TGTGCCAGCGGTCAGGGGAAGGGCTACACCTTC.

V gene TRBV5-4 combines with J gene TRBJ2-5; no firm D call. The CDR3 length is 11 residues. Germline V gene lookup returns CDR1 SGHNT and CDR2 YYREEE (reference sequence). Trimming removed 3 bases from V and 2 bases from J, with 2 bases in between. The CDR3 reads CASSSQETQYF. In nucleotides, the CDR3 is TGTGCCAGCAGCTCACAAGAGACCCAGTACTTC.

This clone was counted only a few times. The chain employs TRBV29-1 and TRBJ1-1; 11 bases are a match to TRBD1. Germline CDR1 SQVTM, CDR2 ANQGSEA. The trim removed 5 bases at V and 11 bases at J, leaving 7 bases unmatched. The CDR3 is 12 amino acids. The CDR3 DNA reads TGCAGCGTTTCGGACAGGGGGCTTTGGGCTTTCTTT. Translated: CSVSDRGLWAFF.

The chain carries TRBV7-6 and TRBJ1-1; D not resolved. Per the germline V gene, CDR1 is SGHVS and CDR2 is FNYEAQ. CDR3 length equals 15 residues. Trimming took 5 bases from V and 0 from J, leaving 13 bases between them. CDR3 DNA: TGTGCCAGCAGCCCAAAGACGACAATGAACACTGAAGCTTTCTTT. This gives the protein CASSPKTTMNTEAFF.

The rearrangement joins TRBV4-3 to TRBJ1-4; perhaps TRBD1 as D (5 bases). The germline V gene has CDR1 LGHNA and CDR2 YSLEER. The V end was cut by 1 base, the J end by 3 bases, with 12 bases between. CDR3 size: 16 residues. CDR3 residues: CASSQVGGGSNEKLFF. In nucleotides, the CDR3 is TGCGCCAGCAGCCAAGTTGGGGGGGGGTCTAATGAAAAACTGTTTTTT.

The chain is built from TRBV7-9 and TRBJ1-1; D is uncertain. Trimming took off 4 bases at V and 2 bases at J, with 11 bases between the two ends. This CDR3 comprises 14 residues. Germline values: CDR1 SEHNR, CDR2 FQNEAQ (reference sequence). CDR3 amino acids: CASSSEGPNTEAFF. The CDR3, as DNA: TGTGCCAGCAGCTCCGAGGGCCCCAACACTGAAGCTTTCTTT.

This clone was counted between two and nine times. This chain joins TRBV5-4 and TRBJ1-3; 8 nucleotides agree with TRBD1. The CDR3 runs to 15 residues. CDR1 and CDR2 from the germline V gene are SGHNT and YYREEE (reference sequence). V lost 0 bases and J lost 4; bases outside the gene matches: 3. CDR3 DNA: TGTGCCAGCAGCTTGGCAGGGGGCTCAGGAAACACCATATATTTT. It specifies CASSLAGGSGNTIYF.

This chain joins TRBV7-9 and TRBJ1-1; 7 positions match TRBD1. The CDR3 has 13 amino acids. Unmatched junction bases numbered 11, after V lost 5 bases and J lost 11 bases. Germline-derived CDR1 and CDR2 are SEHNR and FQNEAQ (reference sequence). As DNA, the CDR3 is TGTGCCAGCAGCCCTCGAGCAGGGGGGAAGGCTTTCTTT. Its protein product is CASSPRAGGKAFF. The variable domain in full, completed from reference TRBV7-9 and TRBJ1-1, reads DTGVSQNPRHKITKRGQNVTFRCDPISEHNRLYWYRQTLGQGPEFLTYFQNEAQLEKSRLLSDRFSAERPKGSFSTLEIQRTEQGDSAMYLCASSPRAGGKAFFGQGTRLTVV.

This clone was detected only a few times. The chain has TRBV14 and TRBJ2-4; D perhaps matches TRBD2 (6 bases). The ends were cut back, 1 base at V and 9 bases at J, with 10 bases in the middle. The CDR3 consists of 13 residues. CDR1 and CDR2 from the germline V gene are SGHDN and FVKESK. CDR3 sequence reads: CASSQVGGGIQYF. CDR3 nucleotide sequence: TGTGCCAGCAGCCAAGTGGGAGGCGGCATTCAGTACTTC.

J is TRBJ2-2 and V is TRBV9, with 7 bases fitting TRBD2. With V trimmed by 4 bases and J by 7 bases, 19 bases remained unmatched. The germline V gene has CDR1 SGDLS and CDR2 YYNGEE. The CDR3 contains 18 residues. CDR3: CASSPKQPTGRGIGELFF. CDR3 in DNA: TGTGCCAGCAGCCCGAAACAGCCAACTGGGCGGGGGATCGGGGAGCTGTTTTTT.

This clone was seen just once. The chain has TRBV18 and TRBJ1-3; D uncertain. Germline V gene lookup returns CDR1 KGHSH and CDR2 LQKENI. This CDR3 is built from 12 residues. Trimming took off 6 bases at V and 4 bases at J, with 7 bases between the two ends. The CDR3 protein is CASSKPGNTIYF. The CDR3 region has the DNA TGTGCCAGCTCTAAGCCGGGAAACACCATATATTTT.

The CDR3 DNA reads as TGTGCCAGTAGTATACTTGCTAGGAAAGGGGCTAAGGACACTGAAGCTTTCTTT. Protein product: CASSILARKGAKDTEAFF. J is TRBJ1-1 and V is TRBV19, with a weak D call TRBD1 (5 bases). V was cut by 2 bases and J by 3 bases, with 22 bases left in between. Germline CDR1 is LNHDA and CDR2 is SQIVND (reference sequence). This CDR3 region has 18 residues.